The present T cell receptor (beta chain) was sequenced within a study of cytomegalovirus exposure and HLA in healthy donors. Study-wide points: Within an earlier analysis, most TCR beta V segments proved productive either about 87% or about 30% of the time.

This CDR3 has 13 amino acids. About this clone itself: No antigen is known for it.

PCR was performed using 60 Vbeta and 13 Jbeta primers. The table came from immunoSEQ multiplex PCR; TCRdb's copy has only in-frame clones and leaves some out. The data contain 90,000 to 130,000 clones, 70% to 80% of them singletons. The donors gave bone marrow, and they were healthy. Sequencing was carried out using PBMCs. The chain carries TRBV21-1 and TRBJ1-1. TRBV21-1 is a pseudogene locus. The TCR was taken from a woman between 18 and 29 years old in good health and CMV-seropositive. The CDR3 loop is CASSQRGKPEAFF. CDR3 sequence (DNA): TGTGCCAGCAGCCAGAGAGGTAAACCTGAAGCTTTCTTT.